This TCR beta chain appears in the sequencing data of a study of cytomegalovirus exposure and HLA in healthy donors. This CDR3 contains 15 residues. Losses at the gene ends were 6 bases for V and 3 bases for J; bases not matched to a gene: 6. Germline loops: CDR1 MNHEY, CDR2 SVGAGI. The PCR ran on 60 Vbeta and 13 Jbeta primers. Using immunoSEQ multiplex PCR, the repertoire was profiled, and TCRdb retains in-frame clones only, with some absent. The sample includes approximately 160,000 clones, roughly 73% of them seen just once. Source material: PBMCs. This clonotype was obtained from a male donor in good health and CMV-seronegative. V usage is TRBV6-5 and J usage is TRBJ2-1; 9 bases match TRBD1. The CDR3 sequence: CASSLDRGVYNEQFF. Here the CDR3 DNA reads TGTGCCAGCAGCCTCGACAGGGGGGTCTACAATGAGCAGTTCTTC.